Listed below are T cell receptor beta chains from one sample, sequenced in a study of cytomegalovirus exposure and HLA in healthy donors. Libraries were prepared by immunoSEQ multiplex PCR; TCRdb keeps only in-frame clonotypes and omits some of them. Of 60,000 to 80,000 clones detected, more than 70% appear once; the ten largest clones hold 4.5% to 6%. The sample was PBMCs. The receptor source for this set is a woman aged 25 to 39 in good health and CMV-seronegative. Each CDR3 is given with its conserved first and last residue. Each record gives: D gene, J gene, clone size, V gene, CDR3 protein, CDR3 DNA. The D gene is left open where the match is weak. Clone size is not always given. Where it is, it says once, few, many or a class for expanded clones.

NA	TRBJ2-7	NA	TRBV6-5	CATRQAKVSYEQYF	TGTGCCACCCGACAGGCGAAGGTCTCCTACGAGCAGTACTTC
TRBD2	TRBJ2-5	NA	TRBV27	CASSSPTLREGMYQETQYF	TGTGCCAGCAGTTCCCCGACTTTGCGGGAGGGCATGTACCAAGAGACCCAGTACTTC
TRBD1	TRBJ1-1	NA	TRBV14	CASSQDTQGRAFF	TGTGCCAGCAGCCAAGATACACAGGGGAGAGCTTTCTTT
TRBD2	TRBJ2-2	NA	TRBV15	CATSSPPGLAGPYGGELFF	TGTGCCACCAGCAGCCCTCCCGGACTAGCGGGACCCTACGGCGGGGAGCTGTTTTTT
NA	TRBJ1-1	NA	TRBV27	CASSFQEGTEAFF	TGTGCCAGCAGTTTTCAGGAGGGTACTGAAGCTTTCTTT
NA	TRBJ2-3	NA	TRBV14	CASSLAGTDTQYF	TGTGCCAGCAGCTTAGCCGGGACAGATACGCAGTATTTT
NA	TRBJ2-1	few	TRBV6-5	CASGDSYYNEQFF	TGTGCCAGCGGCGACTCGTACTACAATGAGCAGTTCTTC
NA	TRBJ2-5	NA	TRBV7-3	CASSSTGGGETQYF	TGTGCCAGCAGTTCTACAGGGGGAGGGGAGACCCAGTACTTC
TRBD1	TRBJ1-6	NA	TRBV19	CASSNTGGNSPLHF	TGTGCCAGTAGTAACACAGGGGGGAATTCACCCCTCCACTTT
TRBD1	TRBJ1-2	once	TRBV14	CASSPGGSADRGYGYTF	TGTGCCAGCAGCCCGGGTGGATCCGCGGACAGGGGCTATGGCTACACCTTC
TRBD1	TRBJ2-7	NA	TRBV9	CASSAINPGQGGGEQYF	TGTGCCAGCAGCGCTATAAATCCGGGACAGGGAGGTGGCGAGCAGTACTTC
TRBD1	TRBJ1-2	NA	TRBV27	CASKKGAGENYGYTF	TGTGCCAGCAAGAAGGGGGCAGGAGAAAACTATGGCTACACCTTC
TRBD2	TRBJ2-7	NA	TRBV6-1	CASSEGYAGGYTYEQYF	TGTGCCAGCAGTGAAGGGTATGCGGGAGGGTATACCTACGAGCAGTACTTC
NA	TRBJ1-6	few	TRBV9	CASSGGGGGSYNSPLHF	TGTGCCAGCAGCGGGGGTGGGGGGGGATCCTATAATTCACCCCTCCACTTT
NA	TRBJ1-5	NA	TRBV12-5	CASGLRGGQPQHF	TGTGCTAGTGGTTTAAGGGGTGGTCAGCCCCAGCATTTT
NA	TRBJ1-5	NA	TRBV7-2	CASSPGGGGQPQHF	TGTGCCAGCAGCCCCGGCGGGGGGGGCCAGCCCCAGCATTTT
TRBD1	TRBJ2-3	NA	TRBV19	CASSLRTGYVIDTQYF	TGTGCCAGTAGTCTTAGGACAGGTTATGTGATAGATACGCAGTATTTT
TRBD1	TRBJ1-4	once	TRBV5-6	CASSPGTGRDEKLFF	TGTGCCAGCAGCCCAGGGACAGGAAGGGATGAAAAACTGTTTTTT
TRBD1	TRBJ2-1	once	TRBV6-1	CASSVGTGTYNEQFF	TGTGCCAGCAGTGTCGGGACAGGGACCTACAATGAGCAGTTCTTC
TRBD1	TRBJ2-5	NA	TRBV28	CASSTTGGWETQYF	TGTGCCAGCAGTACGACAGGGGGCTGGGAGACCCAGTACTTC
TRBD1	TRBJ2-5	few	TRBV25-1	CASSESGQGKETQYF	TGTGCCAGCAGTGAATCGGGACAGGGAAAAGAGACCCAGTACTTC
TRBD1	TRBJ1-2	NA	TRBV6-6	CASSLQGEVEDGYTF	TGTGCCAGCAGTCTACAGGGGGAGGTTGAAGATGGCTACACCTTC
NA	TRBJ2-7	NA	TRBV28	CASRLTISYEQYF	TGTGCCAGCAGATTGACAATCTCCTACGAGCAGTACTTC
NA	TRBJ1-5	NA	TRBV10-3	CAISEKNPGNQPQHF	TGTGCCATCAGTGAAAAGAACCCGGGCAATCAGCCCCAGCATTTT
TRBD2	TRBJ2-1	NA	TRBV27	CASQGLAGNNEQFF	TGTGCCAGTCAAGGACTAGCGGGTAACAATGAGCAGTTCTTC
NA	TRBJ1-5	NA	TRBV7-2	CASSHEAGADQPQHF	TGTGCCAGCAGCCACGAAGCAGGGGCGGATCAGCCCCAGCATTTT